Reported below is one TCR beta chain. Its antigen remains unknown. After removal of 1 base from V and 4 bases from J, the junction contained 4 bases not matched to a gene. This CDR3 spans 15 amino acids. The germline V gene has CDR1 SGHVS and CDR2 FQNEAQ. This specimen comes from a study of T-cell memory formation after mild COVID-19. Study outcomes and limitations: Contracting clones localized mainly to CM and EM when CD4+ and mainly to EMRA when CD8+.

MiXCR, applied by TCRdb to the 5' RACE reads, yields one record per CDR3 protein. The sample lists 400,000 or so distinct CDR3 sequences, 15% to 20% occurring once. Sequenced input: PBMCs or a T cell subset sorted from them (not recorded which). This receptor was taken from an adult woman who had mild COVID-19 (a few samples of this study predate the infection). Cell type and time point are not known. V and J are TRBV7-8 and TRBJ1-1; 9 bases match TRBD1. The CDR3 coding sequence is TGTGCCAGCAGCTTAGGTCCGGGACAGGGCACTGAAGCTTTCTTT. It encodes CASSLGPGQGTEAFF. The full variable domain, its missing parts supplied by reference TRBV7-8 and TRBJ1-1, is GAGVSQSPRYKVAKRGQDVALRCDPISGHVSLFWYQQALGQGPEFLTYFQNEAQLDKSGLPSDRFFAERPEGSVSTLKIQRTQQEDSAVYLCASSLGPGQGTEAFFGQGTRLTVV.